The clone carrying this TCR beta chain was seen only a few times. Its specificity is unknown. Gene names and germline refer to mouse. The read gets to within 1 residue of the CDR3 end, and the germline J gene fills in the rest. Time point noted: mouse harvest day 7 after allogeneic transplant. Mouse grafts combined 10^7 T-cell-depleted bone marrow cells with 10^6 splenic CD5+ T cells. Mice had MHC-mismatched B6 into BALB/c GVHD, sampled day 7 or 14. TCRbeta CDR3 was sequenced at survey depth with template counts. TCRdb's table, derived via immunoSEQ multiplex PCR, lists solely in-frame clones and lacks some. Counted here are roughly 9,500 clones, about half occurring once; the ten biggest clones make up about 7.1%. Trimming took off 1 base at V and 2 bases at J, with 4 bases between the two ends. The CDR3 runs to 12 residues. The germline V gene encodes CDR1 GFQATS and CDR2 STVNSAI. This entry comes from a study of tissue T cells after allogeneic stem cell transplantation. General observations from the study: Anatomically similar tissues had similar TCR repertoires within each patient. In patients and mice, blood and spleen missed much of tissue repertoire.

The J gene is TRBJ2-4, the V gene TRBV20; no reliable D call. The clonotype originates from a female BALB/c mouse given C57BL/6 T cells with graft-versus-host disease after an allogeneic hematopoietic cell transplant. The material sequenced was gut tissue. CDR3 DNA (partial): TGTGGTGCTAGGGGCTATCAAAACACCTTGTAC. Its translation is CGARGYQNTLY. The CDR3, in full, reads CGARGYQNTLYF.